This is a list of T cell receptor beta chains from one sample in a study of Graves' ophthalmopathy and Graves' hyperthyroidism. TCRdb called the multiplex PCR reads again in MiXCR, with one record for every CDR3 protein. The sample consists of 580,000 or so distinct CDR3 sequences, less than 40% of them appearing once. The sequencing sample was made of peripheral blood or thyroid tissue (not recorded which). These receptors all come from an adult man with Graves' hyperthyroidism. Each CDR3 is given with its conserved first and last residue. The D gene is left open where the match is weak. Clone size, where shown, is once, few, many, or a class for clones that have expanded.

.	TRBV2	.	TRBJ1-5	CASGLSQVETQHF	TGTGCCTCCGGACTAAGTCAGGTGGAGACCCAGCATTTT
TRBD1	TRBV7-8	.	TRBJ2-2	CASSLVLTGGPSGELFF	TGCGCCAGCAGCTTAGTGTTGACAGGGGGTCCTTCCGGGGAGCTGTTTTTT
.	TRBV28	.	TRBJ2-7	CASSLMGYGQYF	TGTGCCAGCAGTCTCATGGGTTACGGGCAGTACTTC
.	TRBV10-3	many	TRBJ2-6	CAISERGLGTSGANVLTF	TGTGCCATCAGTGAGCGGGGGCTAGGGACCTCTGGGGCCAACGTCCTGACTTTC
.	TRBV4-2	few	TRBJ1-1	CASSQDRRENTEAFF	TGTGCCAGCAGCCAAGATAGGAGGGAAAACACTGAAGCTTTCTTT
.	TRBV7-9	many	TRBJ1-1	CASSFGQRNTEAFF	TGTGCCAGCAGCTTTGGACAGAGGAACACTGAAGCTTTCTTT
TRBD1	TRBV7-9	once	TRBJ1-2	CASNAGGVNYGYTF	TGTGCCAGCAACGCAGGGGGGGTAAACTATGGCTACACCTTC
.	TRBV15	many	TRBJ1-3	CATSRKSPGNTIYF	TGTGCCACCAGCAGAAAGAGTCCCGGAAACACCATATATTTT
.	TRBV19	once	TRBJ1-2	CATRQGQSYGYTF	TGTGCCACCCGTCAAGGACAGTCATATGGCTACACCTTC
TRBD1	TRBV25-1	.	TRBJ2-7	CASSGYRGRPSYEQYF	TGTGCCAGCAGCGGGTACAGGGGGCGGCCCTCCTACGAGCAGTACTTC
TRBD1	TRBV2	many	TRBJ2-5	CASSWDRGEETQYF	TGTGCCAGCAGTTGGGACAGGGGCGAAGAGACCCAGTACTTC
TRBD1	TRBV12-3/TRBV12-4	few	TRBJ2-7	CASSELGDRDIFEQYF	TGTGCCAGCAGTGAATTAGGGGACAGGGACATCTTCGAGCAGTACTTC
.	TRBV19	many	TRBJ1-5	CASSEGNWGDQPQHF	TGTGCCAGTAGCGAGGGCAACTGGGGGGATCAGCCCCAGCATTTT
TRBD1	TRBV5-4	.	TRBJ2-5	CASSSLAQGATQYF	TGTGCCAGCAGCAGCTTAGCGCAGGGGGCGACCCAGTACTTC
.	TRBV6-1	few	TRBJ2-5	CASSEEKERETQYF	TGTGCCAGCAGTGAAGAAAAGGAACGGGAGACCCAGTACTTC
.	TRBV5-4	.	TRBJ2-7	CASRIAGTEIYEQYF	TGTGCCAGCAGAATTGCCGGGACGGAGATCTACGAGCAGTACTTC
TRBD1	TRBV10-3	.	TRBJ1-2	CATRRDRGQYYGYTF	TGTGCCACCCGCCGGGACAGGGGGCAGTACTATGGCTACACCTTC
TRBD1	TRBV7-2	once	TRBJ2-5	CASSFRDRGGRETQYF	TGTGCCAGCAGCTTCCGGGACAGGGGGGGGAGAGAGACCCAGTACTTC
TRBD1	TRBV3-1	few	TRBJ1-2	CASSQAGGDFYTF	TGTGCCAGCAGCCAAGCAGGGGGCGACTTCTACACCTTC
.	TRBV5-4	few	TRBJ1-5	CASSRGTRGQPQHF	TGTGCCAGCAGCCGGGGGACTCGGGGACAGCCCCAGCATTTT
.	TRBV12-3/TRBV12-4	many	TRBJ2-2	CASSLAGNTGELFF	TGTGCCAGCAGCTTAGCAGGGAACACCGGGGAGCTGTTTTTT
.	TRBV29-1	.	TRBJ1-1	CSVGTNPYEQFF	TGCAGCGTTGGAACCAACCCCTATGAGCAGTTCTTT
.	TRBV12-3/TRBV12-4	many	TRBJ1-2	CASSLMGRFYNYGYTF	TGTGCCAGCAGTTTAATGGGGAGGTTTTATAACTATGGCTACACCTTC
TRBD1	TRBV19	.	TRBJ1-1	CASSMGQGMNTEAFF	TGTGCCAGTAGTATGGGACAGGGGATGAACACTGAAGCTTTCTTT
TRBD2	TRBV20-1	.	TRBJ2-1	CSARVSGRALHEQFF	TGCAGTGCTAGGGTTAGCGGGAGGGCCCTCCATGAGCAGTTCTTC
.	TRBV9	few	TRBJ2-2	CASSVTPGVGELFF	TGTGCCAGCAGCGTAACACCGGGTGTCGGGGAGCTGTTTTTT
.	TRBV27	many	TRBJ1-6	CASAVPHGRYNSPLHF	TGTGCCAGCGCCGTACCGCACGGACGGTATAATTCACCCCTCCACTTT
TRBD1	TRBV7-2	.	TRBJ2-2	CASSPGTGAGELFF	TGTGCCAGTAGTCCCGGGACAGGGGCCGGGGAGCTGTTTTTT
TRBD1	TRBV14	many	TRBJ1-4	CASSRTGSEKLFF	TGTGCCAGCAGCCGGACAGGGAGTGAAAAACTGTTTTTT
TRBD1	TRBV19	.	TRBJ2-7	CASSLPGQVVGEQYF	TGTGCCAGTAGTCTTCCGGGACAGGTCGTGGGCGAGCAGTACTTC
.	TRBV15	.	TRBJ2-1	CATSIGPNEQFF	TGTGCCACCAGCATAGGTCCGAATGAGCAGTTCTTC
TRBD1	TRBV29-1	many	TRBJ2-7	CSVVTGNAYEQYF	TGCAGCGTTGTGACAGGGAATGCCTACGAGCAGTACTTC
.	TRBV6-2/TRBV6-3	.	TRBJ2-7	CATQGDWHGEQYF	TGTGCCACCCAAGGGGATTGGCACGGCGAGCAGTACTTC
.	TRBV10-3	many	TRBJ2-2	CAISTHRNTGELFF	TGTGCCATCAGTACCCACAGGAACACCGGGGAGCTGTTTTTT
TRBD2	TRBV3-1	.	TRBJ2-7	CASSQGTGLAGGEQYF	TGTGCCAGCAGCCAAGGAACGGGACTAGCGGGAGGTGAGCAGTACTTC
.	TRBV15	.	TRBJ1-5	CATSRSQGSNQPQHF	TGTGCCACCAGCAGATCACAGGGAAGCAATCAGCCCCAGCATTTT
.	TRBV2	.	TRBJ2-5	CASSRTGPGETQYF	TGTGCCAGCAGTCGAACAGGGCCCGGAGAGACCCAGTACTTC
.	TRBV7-3	.	TRBJ2-1	CASSSQGYNEQFF	TGTGCCAGCAGTTCACAGGGATACAATGAGCAGTTCTTC
.	TRBV6-5	.	TRBJ2-7	CASSGTLYEQYF	TGTGCCAGCAGCGGGACCCTCTACGAGCAGTACTTC
.	TRBV20-1	many	TRBJ2-2	CSASGRATGELFF	TGCAGTGCTAGTGGAAGGGCCACCGGGGAGCTGTTTTTT
.	TRBV5-4	.	TRBJ1-5	CASSLQGVDQPQHF	TGTGCCAGCAGCTTGCAGGGAGTGGATCAGCCCCAGCATTTT
TRBD1	TRBV29-1	many	TRBJ1-1	CSVHVDRMNTEAFF	TGCAGCGTTCACGTGGACAGGATGAACACTGAAGCTTTCTTT
TRBD1	TRBV20-1	many	TRBJ1-5	CSARTGGQPQHF	TGCAGTGCCCGGACAGGGGGCCAGCCCCAGCATTTT
TRBD1	TRBV29-1	.	TRBJ1-6	CSVSGQGNSPLHF	TGCAGCGTGTCGGGACAGGGGAATTCACCCCTCCACTTT